Shown below are 10 T cell receptor beta chains from a single sample sequenced in a study of cytomegalovirus exposure and HLA in healthy donors. The study ran its PCR with 60 Vbeta and 13 Jbeta primers. The data were produced by immunoSEQ multiplex PCR, yet TCRdb's version contains in-frame clones alone and is incomplete. Here the sample spans some 190,000 clones, 85% to 90% being singletons. Sequenced: PBMCs. The receptors originated from a man aged 30 to 39 in good health and CMV-seronegative.

V usage is TRBV4-1 and J usage is TRBJ2-3, with TRBD2 identical over 8 bases. Trimming removed 4 bases from V and 4 bases from J; junction bases left unmatched: 7. Germline values: CDR1 MGHRA, CDR2 YSYEKL. The CDR3 has 15 residues. The CDR3 here is CASSPSGGQADTQYF. The CDR3 nucleotides read TGCGCCAGCAGCCCATCGGGGGGGCAGGCAGATACGCAGTATTTT.

The V and J genes are TRBV19 and TRBJ2-2, with a weak D call TRBD2 (6 bases). This CDR3 contains 13 residues. Trimming left V 7 bases short and J 2 bases short, with 8 bases between. Germline V gene sequence: CDR1 LNHDA, CDR2 SQIVND (reference sequence). Here the CDR3 DNA reads TGTGCCAGTACCGGGACTAACACCGGGGAGCTGTTTTTT. The encoded protein is CASTGTNTGELFF.

V usage is TRBV18 and J usage is TRBJ1-1, with 8 bases aligning to TRBD1. Germline V gene lookup returns CDR1 KGHSH and CDR2 LQKENI. The CDR3 is made up of 16 amino acids. The V and J ends lost 1 base and 5 bases, in that order; junction bases with no gene match: 9. The CDR3, as DNA: TGTGCCAGCTCACCACTAGTAAGGACAGGGAAGACTGAAGCTTTCTTT. Protein sequence: CASSPLVRTGKTEAFF.

For the CDR3, the DNA is TGTGCCAGCAGCGTGGGACTATGGAACACTGAAGCTTTCTTT. Translation gives CASSVGLWNTEAFF. V is TRBV5-5 and J is TRBJ1-1; D possibly corresponds to TRBD1 (5 bases). Trimming removed 4 bases at V and 1 base at J, with 11 bases between. The CDR3 totals 14 residues. Germline V gene lookup returns CDR1 SGHKS and CDR2 YYEKEE (reference sequence).

The chain joins TRBV7-9 to TRBJ2-7; tentative D call: TRBD2 (7 bases). The CDR3 has 14 amino acids. Deletions cut 5 bases from V and 1 base from J, with 12 bases between. Looked up from germline, CDR1 is SEHNR and CDR2 is FQNEAQ (reference sequence). The CDR3 region has the DNA TGTGCCAGCAGCAAAGAGGGGGGGTCCTACGAGCAGTACTTC. Protein sequence: CASSKEGGSYEQYF.

J is TRBJ2-3 and V is TRBV15; 7 bases map to TRBD1. This CDR3 region has 15 residues. Germline values: CDR1 LNHNV, CDR2 YYDKDF (reference sequence). V shed 5 bases, J shed 3 bases, and the junction held 8 bases outside the gene matches. CDR3 loop: CATSGGLGQTDTQYF. The CDR3 bases are TGTGCCACCAGCGGCGGCCTGGGACAGACAGATACGCAGTATTTT.

About this clone itself: Germline and junction disagree at one end, which may indicate a read error. V gene TRBV19 combines with J gene TRBJ2-2; 8 positions match TRBD2. CDR1 LNHDA and CDR2 SQIVND come from the germline V gene (reference sequence). The CDR3 is made up of 15 amino acids. CDR3 amino acids: CASTIAGQNTGELFF. The CDR3 DNA is TGTGCCAGTACTATAGCGGGACAGAACACCGGGGAGCTGTTTTTT.

The chain combines TRBV2 with TRBJ1-6; perhaps TRBD1 as D (6 bases). Per the germline V gene, CDR1 is SNHLY and CDR2 is FYNNEI. V was cut by 6 bases and J by 7 bases, with 13 bases left in between. The CDR3 is 14 residues long. CDR3 sequence (DNA): TGTGCCAGCAGCCACAGGGTTGAGAATTCACCCCTCCACTTT. This encodes CASSHRVENSPLHF.

The CDR3 DNA sequence: TGTGCCAGCAGTCTACCCCCCGGGGGGCGCGTCGAGCAGTACTTC. Amino acids: CASSLPPGGRVEQYF. The V gene is TRBV28, the J gene TRBJ2-7, with TRBD2 as a possible D gene (7 bases). CDR3 length equals 15 residues. Germline CDR1 is MDHEN and CDR2 is SYDVKM. V was cut by 5 bases and J by 6 bases, with 20 bases left in between. Complete variable domain (other parts from reference TRBV28 and TRBJ2-7): DVKVTQSSRYLVKRTGEKVFLECVQDMDHENMFWYRQDPGLGLRLIYFSYDVKMKEKGDIPEGYSVSREKKERFSLILESASTNQTSMYLCASSLPPGGRVEQYFGPGTRLTVT.

The chain links TRBV6-5 to TRBJ2-3, with 11 bases fitting TRBD2. Germline loops: CDR1 MNHEY, CDR2 SVGAGI. With 6 bases clipped from V and 7 bases from J, the junction kept 9 bases outside the gene matches. The CDR3 is 15 amino acids. The CDR3 reads CASSLTLAGGHTQYF. In DNA form, the CDR3 reads TGTGCCAGCAGCCTCACCCTAGCGGGGGGCCATACGCAGTATTTT.